The 20 T cell receptor beta chains presented below share a single source sample, sequenced in a study of T cell responses to AZD1222 COVID-19 vaccine. Using immunoSEQ multiplex PCR, the repertoire was profiled, and TCRdb retains in-frame clones only, with some absent. The sample lists 95,000 to 150,000 clones; roughly 90% were seen once. The material sequenced was peripheral blood, taken on day 0 of AZD1222 vaccination. The receptors here all came from an adult in good health.

This chain uses TRBV7-9 with TRBJ2-2; perhaps TRBD1 as D (6 bases). V gave up 8 bases and J gave up 8 bases, with 21 bases separating them. There are 15 residues in the CDR3. Germline CDR1 SEHNR, CDR2 FQNEAQ (reference sequence). CDR3 nucleotides: TGTGCCAGCCTACAGGGACCGGGTGCATCTGGGGAGCTGTTTTTT. Translation gives CASLQGPGASGELFF.

The chain joins TRBV30 to TRBJ2-7; D remains unclear. The CDR3 extends over 13 amino acids. Per the germline V gene, CDR1 is GTSNPN and CDR2 is SVGIG (reference sequence). Trimming removed 1 base at V and 2 bases at J, with 9 bases between. CDR3 loop: CAWSEGSPYEQYF. The CDR3 DNA sequence: TGTGCCTGGAGTGAAGGGTCCCCCTACGAGCAGTACTTC.

The chain couples TRBV27 to TRBJ1-5; D remains ambiguous. V gave up 3 bases and J gave up 7 bases, with 10 bases separating them. Germline V gene lookup returns CDR1 MNHEY and CDR2 SMNVEV (reference sequence). The CDR3 consists of 13 residues. CDR3 sequence: CASSFTAIQPQHF. CDR3 coding DNA: TGTGCCAGCAGTTTTACAGCTATCCAGCCCCAGCATTTT.

V gene TRBV12-3 or TRBV12-4 combines with J gene TRBJ1-2; 7 positions match TRBD1. This CDR3 has 13 residues. V lost 6 bases, J lost 6 bases, and 7 bases stayed unmatched. The CDR3 loop reads CASSRTGNNGYTF. CDR3 bases: TGTGCCAGCAGCCGGACAGGCAATAATGGCTACACCTTC.

This chain joins TRBV5-1 and TRBJ2-1, with TRBD2 as a possible D gene (6 bases). There are 16 residues in the CDR3. CDR1 SGHRS and CDR2 YFSETQ come from the germline V gene. V lost 4 bases and J lost 5, with 19 bases in between. The chain's CDR3 is CASSRLTSSEDNEQFF. The CDR3 DNA reads TGCGCCAGCAGCCGCTTGACTAGTTCGGAAGACAATGAGCAGTTCTTC.

CDR3 nucleotides: TGTGCCAGCAGCACAGACCGTTACAATGAGCAGTTCTTC. It is translated as CASSTDRYNEQFF. The chain combines TRBV7-7 with TRBJ2-1, with D unclear. CDR3 length: 13 residues. The V end lost 5 bases, the J end lost 4 bases, and 9 bases lay between the germline ends. Germline CDR1 SSHAT, CDR2 FNYEAQ (reference sequence). The complete variable domain, with remaining parts taken from reference TRBV7-7 and TRBJ2-1, reads GAGVSQSPRYKVTKRGQDVTLRCDPISSHATLYWYQQALGQGPEFLTYFNYEAQPDKSGLPSDRFSAERPEGSISTLTIQRTEQRDSAMYRCASSTDRYNEQFFGPGTRLTVL.

This clone showed up just once. The chain has TRBV30 and TRBJ2-7; weak D call: TRBD1 (6 bases). Germline CDR1 is GTSNPN and CDR2 is SVGIG (reference sequence). The V end was cut by 5 bases, the J end by 2 bases, with 10 bases between. This CDR3 contains 12 residues. This CDR3 reads CAWQQGPYEQYF. CDR3 DNA sequence: TGTGCCTGGCAACAGGGCCCCTACGAGCAGTACTTC.

This sequence joins TRBV2 and TRBJ2-2; no definite D call. The CDR3 totals 16 residues. The V gene lost 7 bases and the J gene lost 1 base, with 16 bases spanning the gap. CDR1 and CDR2 (germline): SNHLY, FYNNEI. The CDR3 nucleotides are TGTGCCAGCACCCTCAGCAGGACCGAGAACACCGGGGAGCTGTTTTTT. It specifies CASTLSRTENTGELFF.

This rearrangement joins TRBV6-6 to TRBJ1-2, with D unresolved. Germline V gives CDR1 MNHNY, CDR2 SVGAGI (reference sequence). CDR3 length: 11 amino acids. Trimming cost V 2 bases and J 9 bases, with 7 bases left between them. Here the CDR3 DNA reads TGTGCCAGCAGTTACCAGCAGAGCTACACCTTC. It codes for CASSYQQSYTF.

This chain uses TRBV29-1 with TRBJ1-2; D gene uncertain. Trimming took 0 bases from V and 1 from J, leaving 9 bases between them. CDR3 size: 14 residues. The germline V gene has CDR1 SQVTM and CDR2 ANQGSEA. The CDR3 DNA reads as TGCAGCGTTGAAGATCGAGGGATTAACTATGGCTACACCTTC. Translating gives CSVEDRGINYGYTF.

V usage is TRBV5-1 and J usage is TRBJ1-1; a possible D gene is TRBD1 (6 bases). V was trimmed by 1 base and J by 3 bases, leaving 10 bases between them. Germline loops: CDR1 SGHRS, CDR2 YFSETQ. CDR3 size: 14 residues. The CDR3 DNA sequence: TGCGCCAGCAGCTTGAACAGGGCCGACACTGAAGCTTTCTTT. This sequence encodes CASSLNRADTEAFF.

Comment on this clone: The identical CDR3 is also encoded by other nucleotide sequences in the sample. The chain has TRBV6-6 and TRBJ1-2; 9 bases are shared with TRBD1. Germline V CDR1 and CDR2: MNHNY, SVGAGI (reference sequence). V shed 5 bases and J 4 bases; nucleotides not matched to a gene: 23. The CDR3 extends over 20 amino acids. CDR3: CASSQIPGQGLIDGIYGYTF. In DNA, the CDR3 is TGTGCCAGCAGTCAGATACCGGGACAGGGTTTAATTGACGGGATCTATGGCTACACCTTC.

In nucleotides, the CDR3 is TGTGCCAGCAGCATGACAGATCCTTATGGCTACACCTTC. Encoded protein: CASSMTDPYGYTF. V usage is TRBV5-5 and J usage is TRBJ1-2; D is perhaps TRBD1 (5 bases). The germline V gene encodes CDR1 SGHKS and CDR2 YYEKEE (reference sequence). Trimming pared 4 bases from V and 5 bases from J, leaving 12 bases between. The CDR3 spans 13 residues.

V is TRBV6-5 and J is TRBJ2-1, with no clear D. Looked up from germline, CDR1 is MNHEY and CDR2 is SVGAGI. The CDR3 is 16 residues long. Trimming left V 0 bases short and J 0 bases short, with 9 bases between. The CDR3 nucleotides are TGTGCCAGCAGTTACTCGGCGGACCTCTCCTACAATGAGCAGTTCTTC. Its protein product is CASSYSADLSYNEQFF.

The V call is TRBV4-2, the J call TRBJ2-7; 9 bases fit TRBD2. Losses at the gene ends were 2 bases for V and 2 bases for J; bases not matched to a gene: 7. Germline-derived CDR1 and CDR2 are LGHNA and YNFKEQ. The CDR3 loop spans 16 amino acids. The CDR3 spells CASSQTSAGGPYEQYF. Here the CDR3 DNA reads TGTGCCAGCAGCCAAACATCAGCGGGAGGTCCCTACGAGCAGTACTTC.

CDR3: CASRRLAGGPNTGELFF. The CDR3 DNA reads as TGTGCCAGCAGGCGACTAGCGGGAGGGCCTAACACCGGGGAGCTGTTTTTT. V gene TRBV7-9 combines with J gene TRBJ2-2; 14 bases match TRBD2. Trimming at V came to 6 bases and at J to 2 bases, leaving 5 bases not matched to a gene. Germline assignment: CDR1 SEHNR and CDR2 FQNEAQ (reference sequence). The CDR3 spans 17 residues.

The chain links TRBV2 to TRBJ1-5, with 8 positions matching TRBD1. The CDR3 covers 15 residues. From germline, CDR1 is SNHLY and CDR2 FYNNEI. V lost 0 bases to trimming and J lost 4 bases; unmatched junction nucleotides: 2. The CDR3 bases are TGTGCCAGCAGTGAAGCGGGACAGGAGAATCAGCCCCAGCATTTT. Protein product: CASSEAGQENQPQHF.

V gene TRBV12-3 or TRBV12-4 combines with J gene TRBJ1-1; D is unclear. The V end lost 6 bases, the J end lost 11 bases, and 13 bases lay between the germline ends. This CDR3 has 11 residues. The CDR3: CASSTTGRAFF. The CDR3, as DNA: TGTGCCAGCAGCACGACCGGGAGGGCTTTCTTT.

The chain employs TRBV20-1 and TRBJ2-1, with D possibly matching TRBD2 (6 bases). The CDR3 has 15 amino acids. V shed 3 bases and J shed 2 bases, with 14 bases lying between them. Germline V gives CDR1 DFQATT, CDR2 SNEGSKA (reference sequence). The CDR3 region is CSASRGSMTYNEQFF. CDR3 DNA: TGCAGTGCTAGTCGGGGGAGCATGACCTACAATGAGCAGTTCTTC.

V gene TRBV27 combines with J gene TRBJ2-1; D gene uncertain. Trimming left V 8 bases short and J 4 bases short, with 9 bases between. Germline assignment: CDR1 MNHEY and CDR2 SMNVEV (reference sequence). The CDR3 consists of 12 residues. The chain's CDR3 is CASATGYNEQFF. The CDR3 DNA is TGTGCCAGCGCGACGGGTTACAATGAGCAGTTCTTC.